This T cell receptor (beta chain) was profiled in a study of identical twins. MiXCR, run by TCRdb on the 5' RACE reads, gives a single entry per CDR3 protein. Here the sample spans hundreds of thousands of distinct CDR3 sequences, over 15% being singletons. Germline V CDR1 and CDR2: MNHEY, SVGEGT. The CDR3 spans 13 residues. The V and J ends lost 4 bases and 5 bases respectively, with 11 bases between them. The data were also submitted as part of a second study, on T cells expressing NK-cell markers. That publication notes: It was sorted CD3+CD56-NKG2C+, CD3+CD56+NKG2C- and CD3+CD56+NKG2C+ T cells that provided the TCR beta repertoires. Roughly 6 of the donors carried dominant NKG2C+ clonotypes that took up 1.0-7.0% of their CD8+ T cells.

V is TRBV6-2 or TRBV6-3 and J is TRBJ1-1; a weak D match, TRBD1 (6 bases). The origin of this receptor is a woman under 30 in good health. The source material was PBMCs. As DNA, the CDR3 is TGTGCCAGCAGTTTTACGGGGGCGACTGAAGCTTTCTTT. This sequence encodes CASSFTGATEAFF.